These T cell receptor beta chains were read from a single sample in a study of control samples from healthy donors and cancer patients. Some clones are missing from TCRdb's copy, which holds only in-frame ones; the method was immunoSEQ multiplex PCR. This table has roughly 450,000 clones, 75% to 95% appearing once. The specimen sequenced was PBMCs. The receptors derive from a man aged 40-55 years with head and neck cancer. Each CDR3 is given with its conserved first and last residue. Fields, in order: D gene, J gene, clone size, V gene, CDR3 protein, CDR3 DNA. D genes are given only for firm matches. Some rows have no size entry. The others give once, few or many, or a class for an expanded clone.

>.|TRBJ2-1|.|TRBV5-6
CASSSLDGEQFF
TGTGCCAGCAGCTCCCTAGACGGTGAGCAGTTCTTC
>.|TRBJ1-1|.|TRBV27
CASSLGANMNTEAFF
TGTGCCAGCAGTTTAGGGGCGAACATGAACACTGAAGCTTTCTTT
>TRBD1|TRBJ1-1|.|TRBV7-2
CASSTRTGQAEAFF
TGTGCCAGCAGCACACGGACAGGGCAGGCTGAAGCTTTCTTT
>TRBD1|TRBJ1-6|.|TRBV9
CASSTDRGNSPLHF
TGTGCCAGCAGCACGGACAGGGGTAATTCACCCCTCCACTTT
>.|TRBJ2-7|.|TRBV29-1
CSVVSGTVVYEQYF
TGCAGCGTTGTATCGGGGACGGTAGTATACGAGCAGTACTTC
>TRBD1|TRBJ1-3|.|TRBV27
CASSLTGGLHSGNTIYF
TGTGCCAGCAGTTTGACAGGGGGCCTTCACTCTGGAAACACCATATATTTT
>TRBD2|TRBJ2-5|.|TRBV25-1
CASSTSSGRSETQYF
TGTGCCAGCAGTACCTCTAGCGGGAGGTCGGAGACCCAGTACTTC
>.|TRBJ1-1|.|TRBV10-3
CAISEYNWVYTEAFF
TGTGCCATCAGTGAGTACAATTGGGTCTACACTGAAGCTTTCTTT
>TRBD1|TRBJ1-2|.|TRBV28
CASRPTGGAGFNYGYTF
TGTGCCAGCAGACCGACAGGGGGCGCGGGTTTTAACTATGGCTACACCTTC
>.|TRBJ2-7|.|TRBV5-5
CASSLDSPSYEQYF
TGTGCCAGCAGCTTGGACAGCCCCTCCTACGAGCAGTACTTC
>TRBD1|TRBJ2-7|.|TRBV27
CASSFGPGQAEQYF
TGTGCCAGCAGTTTTGGGCCGGGACAGGCCGAGCAGTACTTC
>TRBD1|TRBJ1-2|few|TRBV19
CASSRDRENYGYTF
TGTGCCAGTAGTCGGGACAGGGAAAACTATGGCTACACCTTC
>TRBD2|TRBJ2-5|.|TRBV13
CASRTIAGGQETQYF
TGTGCCAGCAGAACCATAGCGGGGGGGCAAGAGACCCAGTACTTC
>.|TRBJ1-2|.|TRBV7-3
CASSFRNREGYTF
TGTGCCAGCAGCTTTCGGAACAGGGAAGGCTACACCTTC
>.|TRBJ2-3|.|TRBV19
CASSGGGGPGDTQYF
TGTGCCAGTAGCGGAGGGGGAGGGCCGGGCGATACGCAGTATTTT
>TRBD2|TRBJ2-1|.|TRBV27
CASSLASGGILSYNEQFF
TGTGCCAGCAGTTTGGCTAGCGGGGGGATCCTCTCCTACAATGAGCAGTTCTTC
>.|TRBJ2-7|once|TRBV7-9
CASSLAAAVGEQYF
TGTGCCAGCAGCTTAGCGGCGGCAGTAGGAGAGCAGTACTTC
>.|TRBJ1-5|.|TRBV3-1/TRBV3-2
CASSQQLGSGQPQHF
TGTGCCAGCAGCCAACAACTGGGTTCGGGTCAGCCCCAGCATTTT
>.|TRBJ1-4|.|TRBV9
CASSPTSLINEKLFF
TGTGCCAGCAGCCCGACATCCCTGATTAATGAAAAACTGTTTTTT
>TRBD1|TRBJ2-7|.|TRBV5-4
CASSLEGTGGREQYF
TGTGCCAGCAGCTTGGAAGGGACAGGGGGCCGTGAGCAGTACTTC
>.|TRBJ1-4|.|TRBV25-1
CASNGQADEKLFF
TGTGCCAGCAATGGGCAGGCCGATGAAAAACTGTTTTTT
>.|TRBJ2-2|.|TRBV6-1
CASSEGTYTGELFF
TGTGCCAGCAGTGAAGGGACTTACACCGGGGAGCTGTTTTTT
>TRBD2|TRBJ2-5|.|TRBV7-2
CASSLTSGGSGETQYF
TGTGCCAGCAGCTTAACTAGCGGGGGATCCGGAGAGACCCAGTACTTC
>.|TRBJ2-1|.|TRBV11-3
CASSFAQDSFNEQFF
TGTGCCAGCAGCTTTGCCCAAGACAGCTTCAATGAGCAGTTCTTC
>TRBD1|TRBJ2-7|once|TRBV28
CASSSTGTGVIYEQYF
TGTGCCAGCAGTTCTACCGGGACAGGGGTAATATACGAGCAGTACTTC
>TRBD1|TRBJ2-5|.|TRBV2
CASTKNRDRGETQYF
TGTGCCAGCACGAAAAACCGGGACAGGGGAGAGACCCAGTACTTC
>.|TRBJ2-7|.|TRBV5-1
CASSPEGGRYEQYF
TGCGCCAGCAGCCCCGAGGGGGGCAGGTACGAGCAGTACTTC
>TRBD1|TRBJ1-5|once|TRBV5-6
CASSLRTGGYQPQHF
TGTGCCAGCAGCCTTCGGACAGGGGGATATCAGCCCCAGCATTTT
>.|TRBJ1-4|.|TRBV28
CASSLLGSGTRPATNEKLFF
TGTGCCAGCAGTTTATTGGGATCCGGGACACGGCCGGCAACTAATGAAAAACTGTTTTTT
>.|TRBJ1-4|.|TRBV30
CAWSDLGPRGEKLFF
TGTGCCTGGAGCGACCTCGGACCGAGGGGTGAAAAACTGTTTTTT
>.|TRBJ1-5|.|TRBV30
CAWSAGDNHQPQHF
TGTGCCTGGAGTGCTGGGGACAATCATCAGCCCCAGCATTTT